This is a list of T cell receptor beta chains from one sample in a study of T cell responses to AZD1222 COVID-19 vaccine. Some clones are missing from TCRdb's copy, which holds only in-frame ones; the method was immunoSEQ multiplex PCR. The sample has about 150,000 clones, 75% to 95% seen once. The sample consisted of peripheral blood, taken on day 0 of AZD1222 vaccination. The receptors derive from an adult in good health. Each CDR3 is given with its conserved first and last residue. The order of the fields is J gene, clone size, CDR3 length, V gene, D gene, CDR3 DNA, CDR3 protein. D genes are given only for firm matches. Only some rows state a clone size, as once, few, many or a class for expanded clones.

J gene: TRBJ2-7
clone size: -
CDR3 length: 15
V gene: TRBV7-2
D gene: TRBD1
CDR3 DNA: TGTGCCAGCAGCTTAGCAGGACAGGGGGCCTACGAGCAGTACTTC
CDR3 protein: CASSLAGQGAYEQYF

J gene: TRBJ2-7
clone size: -
CDR3 length: 13
V gene: TRBV6-2/TRBV6-3
D gene: -
CDR3 DNA: TGTGCCAGCAGCCGTAGACTAAACTACGAGCAGTACTTC
CDR3 protein: CASSRRLNYEQYF

J gene: TRBJ2-7
clone size: -
CDR3 length: 16
V gene: TRBV4-3
D gene: -
CDR3 DNA: TGCGCCAGCAGCCAAGATCCCCAGGGACAAACCTACGAGCAGTACTTC
CDR3 protein: CASSQDPQGQTYEQYF

J gene: TRBJ1-1
clone size: -
CDR3 length: 15
V gene: TRBV3-1/TRBV3-2
D gene: -
CDR3 DNA: TGTGCCAGCAGCCACGGTGGACGGGGGGTTTCCGGGGCTTTCTTT
CDR3 protein: CASSHGGRGVSGAFF

J gene: TRBJ2-1
clone size: -
CDR3 length: 13
V gene: TRBV19
D gene: -
CDR3 DNA: TGTGCCAGCGAAGGGTTACTAGACAATGAGCAGTTCTTC
CDR3 protein: CASEGLLDNEQFF

J gene: TRBJ1-1
clone size: -
CDR3 length: 15
V gene: TRBV6-5
D gene: TRBD1
CDR3 DNA: TGTGCCAGCAGACGGGAGGGGGCGGGGGGAACTGAAGCTTTCTTT
CDR3 protein: CASRREGAGGTEAFF

J gene: TRBJ1-1
clone size: -
CDR3 length: 14
V gene: TRBV30
D gene: TRBD1
CDR3 DNA: TGTGCCTGGAGTTCGGAGGGGGCTAGCACTGAAGCTTTCTTT
CDR3 protein: CAWSSEGASTEAFF

J gene: TRBJ2-1
clone size: -
CDR3 length: 18
V gene: TRBV4-3
D gene: TRBD2
CDR3 DNA: TGCGCCAGCAGCCAAATGACTAGCGGGGGGGCCTCCTACAATGAGCAGTTCTTC
CDR3 protein: CASSQMTSGGASYNEQFF

J gene: TRBJ2-1
clone size: -
CDR3 length: 15
V gene: TRBV19
D gene: TRBD2
CDR3 DNA: TGTGCCAGTAGTGCTAGCGGGGGGTCCTACAATGAGCAGTTCTTC
CDR3 protein: CASSASGGSYNEQFF

J gene: TRBJ1-2
clone size: -
CDR3 length: 15
V gene: TRBV5-1
D gene: -
CDR3 DNA: TGCGCCAGCAGCTTGGCAGAACCCAGGGACTATGGCTACACCTTC
CDR3 protein: CASSLAEPRDYGYTF

J gene: TRBJ2-6
clone size: -
CDR3 length: 15
V gene: TRBV7-3
D gene: -
CDR3 DNA: TGTGCCAGCAGCCCGGTAGGGTCCGGGGCCAACGTCCTGACTTTC
CDR3 protein: CASSPVGSGANVLTF

J gene: TRBJ1-3
clone size: -
CDR3 length: 12
V gene: TRBV29-1
D gene: -
CDR3 DNA: TGCAGCGCTGAGATAGGGGGTTACACCATATATTTT
CDR3 protein: CSAEIGGYTIYF

J gene: TRBJ2-2
clone size: -
CDR3 length: 13
V gene: TRBV7-2
D gene: TRBD1
CDR3 DNA: TGTGCCAGCAGGACAGGGGGTACCGGGGAGCTGTTTTTT
CDR3 protein: CASRTGGTGELFF

J gene: TRBJ2-3
clone size: -
CDR3 length: 14
V gene: TRBV7-9
D gene: TRBD1
CDR3 DNA: TGTGCCAGCAGCCGACAGGGGTCTACAGATACGCAGTATTTT
CDR3 protein: CASSRQGSTDTQYF

J gene: TRBJ1-1
clone size: -
CDR3 length: 18
V gene: TRBV5-6
D gene: TRBD1
CDR3 DNA: TGTGCCAGCAGCTTGGCAGAGGGGGCTTCGACCCGGAACACTGAAGCTTTCTTT
CDR3 protein: CASSLAEGASTRNTEAFF

J gene: TRBJ2-3
clone size: -
CDR3 length: 15
V gene: TRBV3-1/TRBV3-2
D gene: TRBD1
CDR3 DNA: TGTGCCAGCAGCCCCGACAGGGGAGCCACAGATACGCAGTATTTT
CDR3 protein: CASSPDRGATDTQYF

J gene: TRBJ1-2
clone size: once
CDR3 length: 16
V gene: TRBV11-3
D gene: -
CDR3 DNA: TGTGCCAGCAGCCTGACGTGGGCGTTAGCTAACTATGGCTACACCTTC
CDR3 protein: CASSLTWALANYGYTF

J gene: TRBJ1-1
clone size: -
CDR3 length: 14
V gene: TRBV7-3
D gene: TRBD1
CDR3 DNA: TGTGCCAGCAGCATAGGACAGGGTTCCACTGAAGCTTTCTTT
CDR3 protein: CASSIGQGSTEAFF

J gene: TRBJ1-5
clone size: -
CDR3 length: 15
V gene: TRBV19
D gene: TRBD1
CDR3 DNA: TGTGCCAGTACCATAGGACAGGGAGGAAATCAGCCCCAGCATTTT
CDR3 protein: CASTIGQGGNQPQHF

J gene: TRBJ1-5
clone size: -
CDR3 length: 16
V gene: TRBV27
D gene: -
CDR3 DNA: TGTGCCAGCAGTTTAGAATACCCCGCCTCTGGTCAGCCCCAGCATTTT
CDR3 protein: CASSLEYPASGQPQHF

J gene: TRBJ2-5
clone size: -
CDR3 length: 12
V gene: TRBV12-3/TRBV12-4
D gene: -
CDR3 DNA: TGTGCCAGCAGTTTATCCAGAGAGACCCAGTACTTC
CDR3 protein: CASSLSRETQYF

J gene: TRBJ1-3
clone size: -
CDR3 length: 15
V gene: TRBV10-3
D gene: -
CDR3 DNA: TGTGCCATCAGTGAGCTGGAGACCTCTGGAAACACCATATATTTT
CDR3 protein: CAISELETSGNTIYF

J gene: TRBJ2-7
clone size: -
CDR3 length: 13
V gene: TRBV7-3
D gene: -
CDR3 DNA: TGTGCCAGCAGCAATACAGGGTTTGCTGAGCAGTACTTC
CDR3 protein: CASSNTGFAEQYF

J gene: TRBJ2-3
clone size: -
CDR3 length: 14
V gene: TRBV7-8
D gene: -
CDR3 DNA: TGTGCCAGCAGCCCAGGGGGGGAGGTAGATACGCAGTATTTT
CDR3 protein: CASSPGGEVDTQYF

J gene: TRBJ2-1
clone size: -
CDR3 length: 14
V gene: TRBV5-1
D gene: -
CDR3 DNA: TGCGCCAGCAGCTACCTACAGAGTGGCGATGAGCAGTTCTTC
CDR3 protein: CASSYLQSGDEQFF

J gene: TRBJ1-6
clone size: -
CDR3 length: 15
V gene: TRBV6-1
D gene: -
CDR3 DNA: TGTGCCAGCAGTGAAGTAAACAGCTATAATTCACCCCTCCACTTT
CDR3 protein: CASSEVNSYNSPLHF

J gene: TRBJ2-3
clone size: -
CDR3 length: 14
V gene: TRBV2
D gene: TRBD2
CDR3 DNA: TGTGCCAGCAGTGTGGGCGGGGGGTTAGATACGCAGTATTTT
CDR3 protein: CASSVGGGLDTQYF

J gene: TRBJ2-7
clone size: -
CDR3 length: 14
V gene: TRBV7-2
D gene: TRBD1
CDR3 DNA: TGTGCCAGCAGCGTCCAGACAGGGAGCTACGAGCAGTACTTC
CDR3 protein: CASSVQTGSYEQYF